The 23 T cell receptor beta chains below all came from one sample that was sequenced in a study of blood T cell repertoires in COVID-19. TCRdb's copy holds only in-frame clones and misses some; the assay was immunoSEQ multiplex PCR. The sample yields roughly 220,000 clones, approximately 82% seen once. Sequencing input: PBMCs or T cells enriched from blood (not recorded which). These receptors were taken from a man aged 40-49 years who had recovered from COVID-19.

The chain employs TRBV19 and TRBJ2-5; 7 nucleotides align to TRBD1. The germline V gene has CDR1 LNHDA and CDR2 SQIVND (reference sequence). V lost 0 bases to trimming and J lost 2 bases; unmatched junction nucleotides: 15. CDR3 size: 19 residues. The CDR3 DNA reads TGTGCCAGTAGTATAGAGTCTTGGTCAACAGGGGCAGAGCAAGAGACCCAGTACTTC. The encoded protein is CASSIESWSTGAEQETQYF.

CDR3 DNA: TGTGCCAGCAGTGAAGGTGGCGCAGGATCTAACTATGGCTACACCTTC. It codes for CASSEGGAGSNYGYTF. This chain joins TRBV2 and TRBJ1-2; D ambiguous. The CDR3 consists of 16 residues. The germline gives CDR1 SNHLY, CDR2 FYNNEI. The germline V and J ends were trimmed by 1 base and 0 bases, with 12 bases remaining between them. The complete variable domain, with remaining parts taken from reference TRBV2 and TRBJ1-2, reads EPEVTQTPSHQVTQMGQEVILRCVPISNHLYFYWYRQILGQKVEFLVSFYNNEISEKSEIFDDQFSVERPDGSNFTLKIRSTKLEDSAMYFCASSEGGAGSNYGYTFGSGTRLTVV.

The chain combines TRBV19 with TRBJ1-5; TRBD1 agrees at 7 bases. The CDR3 has 18 residues. Per the germline V gene, CDR1 is LNHDA and CDR2 is SQIVND (reference sequence). The junction had 15 bases not matched to a gene; V was cut back by 3 bases and J by 4 bases. In DNA, the CDR3 is TGTGCCAGTAGTATGGGGGACAGATTCTCCTCGGGGAATCAGCCCCAGCATTTT. Amino acids: CASSMGDRFSSGNQPQHF.

J is TRBJ2-1 and V is TRBV28; D ambiguous. The length of the CDR3 is 13 residues. CDR1 and CDR2 from the germline V gene are MDHEN and SYDVKM. V lost 1 base and J lost 5, with 6 bases in between. In DNA form, the CDR3 reads TGTGCCAGCAGTTTATTACTCGACAATGAGCAGTTCTTC. Translated, it gives CASSLLLDNEQFF.

The rearrangement uses TRBV7-3 and TRBJ2-1; TRBD1 matches 7 bases. Germline V CDR1 and CDR2: SGHTA, FQGTGA. Trimming took 1 base from V and 6 from J; bases not matched to a gene: 6. The CDR3 covers 15 residues. The CDR3 bases are TGTGCCAGCAGCTTAAACAGGGGCCTGTTCAATGAGCAGTTCTTC. Its protein product is CASSLNRGLFNEQFF.

The V gene is TRBV11-3, the J gene TRBJ2-1, with D tentatively TRBD1 (5 bases). Deletions cut 5 bases from V and 8 bases from J, with 13 bases between. CDR3 length equals 13 residues. Germline CDR1 SGHNT, CDR2 YENEEA. The CDR3 here is CASSPGHVDEQFF. As DNA, the CDR3 is TGTGCCAGCAGCCCCGGACATGTGGATGAGCAGTTCTTC.

This rearrangement joins TRBV18 to TRBJ2-1, with 8 positions matching TRBD2. The CDR3 has 15 residues. The V gene's germline CDR1 is KGHSH and CDR2 LQKENI. V was clipped by 3 bases and J by 8 bases; unmatched bases: 9. CDR3: CASSPGGRSSDEQFF. In DNA form, the CDR3 reads TGTGCCAGCTCACCTGGCGGGAGGTCCTCAGATGAGCAGTTCTTC. The variable domain in full, completed from reference TRBV18 and TRBJ2-1, reads NAGVMQNPRHLVRRRGQEARLRCSPMKGHSHVYWYRQLPEEGLKFMVYLQKENIIDESGMPKERFSAEFPKEGPSILRIQQVVRGDSAAYFCASSPGGRSSDEQFFGPGTRLTVL.

This clone appeared once. The chain is built from TRBV7-2 and TRBJ1-2, with D possibly matching TRBD1 (6 bases). The germline CDR1 and CDR2 sequences are SGHTA and FQGNSA. V shed 5 bases and J shed 4 bases, with 17 bases lying between them. CDR3 length: 15 residues. The CDR3 region is CASSPGGAPLYGYTF. Here the CDR3 DNA reads TGTGCCAGCAGCCCTGGGGGGGCTCCTCTCTATGGCTACACCTTC.

This clone occurred a few times. The gene calls are TRBV4-2 and TRBJ2-1, with a tentative D call TRBD2 (6 bases). The ends were cut back, 0 bases at V and 3 bases at J, with 9 bases in the middle. Germline CDR1 LGHNA, CDR2 YNFKEQ. The CDR3 length is 15 residues. For the CDR3, the DNA is TGTGCCAGCAGCCAAGAGCCGGGAGTCTACAATGAGCAGTTCTTC. Translation gives CASSQEPGVYNEQFF.

The chain has TRBV9 and TRBJ2-5; TRBD2 might be the D (6 bases). The germline CDR1 and CDR2 sequences are SGDLS and YYNGEE. With 4 bases removed from V and 3 bases from J, the gap between germline ends came to 16 bases. The CDR3 consists of 15 residues. CDR3 protein: CASSSQAGGEETQYF. CDR3 nucleotide sequence: TGTGCCAGCAGCTCCCAGGCAGGAGGGGAAGAGACCCAGTACTTC.

This rearrangement joins TRBV3-1 (or the pseudogene TRBV3-2) to TRBJ2-1, with 8 bases matching TRBD1. This CDR3 is 13 amino acids long. CDR1 and CDR2 from the germline V gene are LGHDT and YNNKEL (reference sequence). V gave up 4 bases and J gave up 7 bases; unmatched junction bases: 3. CDR3: CASSPWTGNEQFF. In DNA form, the CDR3 reads TGTGCCAGCAGCCCTTGGACAGGGAATGAGCAGTTCTTC.

The chain recombines TRBV7-9 with TRBJ1-5; TRBD1 is a possible D gene (6 bases). V was trimmed by 4 bases and J by 3 bases, leaving 13 bases between them. In germline, CDR1 is SEHNR, CDR2 FQNEAQ (reference sequence). The CDR3 length is 15 residues. CDR3 coding DNA: TGTGCCAGCAGCTCGATTGGGGGCGACAATCAGCCCCAGCATTTT. Protein product: CASSSIGGDNQPQHF.

The J gene is TRBJ1-1, the V gene TRBV5-1; no reliable D call. Germline-derived CDR1 and CDR2 are SGHRS and YFSETQ. The CDR3 consists of 14 residues. V lost 2 bases, J lost 1 base, and 9 bases lay in between. The CDR3 DNA is TGCGCCAGCAGCTTCGACCGGGGGAACACTGAAGCTTTCTTT. Translating it yields CASSFDRGNTEAFF.

V and J are TRBV3-1 (or the pseudogene TRBV3-2) and TRBJ1-3; D gene ambiguous. The ends were cut back, 1 base at V and 4 bases at J, with 8 bases in the middle. Germline CDR1 reads LGHDT; CDR2 reads YNNKEL (reference sequence). The CDR3 consists of 14 residues. The CDR3 region is CASSQGQEGNTIYF. The CDR3 DNA follows: TGTGCCAGCAGCCAAGGGCAGGAAGGAAACACCATATATTTT.

The V gene is TRBV3-1 (or the pseudogene TRBV3-2), the J gene TRBJ2-3; the D gene is possibly TRBD2 (5 bases). This CDR3 has 15 amino acids. In germline, CDR1 is LGHDT, CDR2 YNNKEL (reference sequence). The ends were cut back, 1 base at V and 2 bases at J, with 10 bases in the middle. CDR3 DNA: TGTGCCAGCAGCCAAGTTACGGGGATCACAGATACGCAGTATTTT. Translation: CASSQVTGITDTQYF.

The chain recombines TRBV5-1 with TRBJ2-1; 15 bases align to TRBD2. The CDR3 totals 14 residues. With 7 bases clipped from V and 9 bases from J, the junction kept 5 bases outside the gene matches. The germline gives CDR1 SGHRS, CDR2 YFSETQ. CDR3 nucleotide sequence: TGCGCCAGCTCAGGGACTAGCGGGAGGCTTGAGCAGTTCTTC. As protein: CASSGTSGRLEQFF.

This clone was found once. The chain has TRBV5-1 and TRBJ2-1; 11 positions match TRBD2. Losses at the gene ends were 7 bases for V and 7 bases for J; bases not matched to a gene: 10. CDR1 and CDR2 (germline): SGHRS, YFSETQ. The CDR3 length is 15 residues. This CDR3 is CASGSLAGGGNEQFF. Written as DNA, the CDR3 is TGCGCCAGCGGGAGTCTAGCGGGGGGAGGAAATGAGCAGTTCTTC. The full variable domain, in which reference TRBV5-1 and TRBJ2-1 provide the parts outside the CDR3, is KAGVTQTPRYLIKTRGQQVTLSCSPISGHRSVSWYQQTPGQGLQFLFEYFSETQRNKGNFPGRFSGRQFSNSRSEMNVSTLELGDSALYLCASGSLAGGGNEQFFGPGTRLTVL.

This rearrangement joins TRBV19 to TRBJ2-3; 7 bases fit TRBD1. Trimming removed 1 base from V and 3 bases from J; junction bases left unmatched: 1. This CDR3 spans 14 amino acids. Germline CDR1 and CDR2: LNHDA and SQIVND (reference sequence). The CDR3 loop is CASSIGGQTDTQYF. The CDR3 DNA reads TGTGCCAGTAGTATAGGGGGACAGACAGATACGCAGTATTTT.

This sequence joins TRBV18 and TRBJ2-7; 8 bases fit TRBD1. Germline CDR1 and CDR2: KGHSH and LQKENI. J gave up 1 base and V 0 bases, and 5 bases lay outside the gene matches. This CDR3 contains 16 residues. CDR3 sequence (DNA): TGTGCCAGCTCACCACCGGGGACAGGCCTTTCCTACGAGCAGTACTTC. Amino acids: CASSPPGTGLSYEQYF.

The J gene is TRBJ1-5, the V gene TRBV18; D unresolved. The CDR3 is made up of 15 amino acids. CDR1 is KGHSH, CDR2 LQKENI, per germline. V was cut by 1 base and J by 4 bases, with 11 bases left in between. CDR3 coding DNA: TGTGCCAGCTCACCACTTGCGAACGAGAATCAGCCCCAGCATTTT. As protein: CASSPLANENQPQHF. Looking up the rest from reference TRBV18 and TRBJ1-5 gives the full variable domain: NAGVMQNPRHLVRRRGQEARLRCSPMKGHSHVYWYRQLPEEGLKFMVYLQKENIIDESGMPKERFSAEFPKEGPSILRIQQVVRGDSAAYFCASSPLANENQPQHFGDGTRLSIL.

This clone has more than one count but fewer than ten. The chain carries TRBV4-3 and TRBJ1-1, with D perhaps matching TRBD1 (5 bases). V dropped 4 bases and J dropped 1 base, with 10 bases sitting between them. CDR1 is LGHNA and CDR2 is YSLEER in the germline V gene. This CDR3 region has 14 residues. The CDR3 DNA is TGCGCCAGCAGCCTGGGACTCGAGAACACTGAAGCTTTCTTT. This sequence encodes CASSLGLENTEAFF.

A remark on this clone: This CDR3 is also generated by other DNA sequences in the sample. This chain connects TRBV12-3 or TRBV12-4 to TRBJ1-2; a weak D match, TRBD1 (6 bases). CDR3 length: 13 residues. The V gene lost 5 bases and the J gene lost 1 base, with 8 bases spanning the gap. CDR3 coding DNA: TGTGCCAGCAGTCTACAGGGTAACTATGGCTACACCTTC. Translated, it gives CASSLQGNYGYTF.

The V and J genes are TRBV28 and TRBJ1-3; no definite D call. Germline assignment: CDR1 MDHEN and CDR2 SYDVKM. V was shortened by 3 bases and J by 0 bases, with 6 bases between the two germline ends. CDR3 length: 14 residues. The CDR3 reads CASSFRRSGNTIYF. In DNA, the CDR3 is TGTGCCAGCAGTTTCAGGCGCTCTGGAAACACCATATATTTT.